The 19 T cell receptor beta chains presented below share a single source sample, sequenced in a study of brain T cells in children with intractable seizures. Stated time point: blood from clinic visit 5 months post-surgery; TSC patient then seizure free. The protocol was immunoSEQ multiplex PCR, while the TCRdb copy is restricted to in-frame clones and leaves out a portion. The top ten clones hold about 5.8% of a sample with about 340,000 clones, over 90% of them seen once. Sequencing was performed on peripheral blood, taken 5 to 6 months after surgery. These receptors were taken from a boy in the first two years of life with tuberous sclerosis and intractable seizures.

The chain uses TRBV12-3 or TRBV12-4 and TRBJ2-3, with D possibly being TRBD2 (5 bases). The germline V and J ends were trimmed by 3 bases and 4 bases, with 5 bases remaining between them. The CDR3 spans 12 residues. The chain's CDR3 is CASSFGADTQYF. DNA of the CDR3: TGTGCCAGCAGTTTCGGGGCAGATACGCAGTATTTT.

The chain uses TRBV6-6 and TRBJ2-5; weak D call: TRBD2 (5 bases). V lost 5 bases, J lost 5 bases, and 18 bases lay in between. The CDR3 extends over 15 amino acids. Germline CDR1 and CDR2: MNHNY and SVGAGI (reference sequence). CDR3 loop: CASSLRTARGETQYF. CDR3 in DNA: TGTGCCAGCAGTCTGAGGACGGCACGAGGGGAGACCCAGTACTTC.

This sequence joins TRBV6-5 and TRBJ2-2, with 8 bases matching TRBD2. Trimming cost V 7 bases and J 5 bases; bases outside gene matches: 9. Per the germline V gene, CDR1 is MNHEY and CDR2 is SVGAGI. The CDR3 spans 15 residues. The CDR3 sequence is CASNKVSGGTGELFF. In DNA form, the CDR3 reads TGTGCCAGCAACAAAGTGAGCGGGGGTACCGGGGAGCTGTTTTTT.

The chain couples TRBV18 to TRBJ1-6; 9 bases agree with TRBD1. V lost 3 bases to trimming and J lost 0 bases; unmatched junction nucleotides: 9. Germline CDR1 is KGHSH and CDR2 is LQKENI. This CDR3 spans 19 amino acids. CDR3 sequence (DNA): TGTGCCAGCTCACCCAACCCGGGACAGGGAAGCTCCTATAATTCACCCCTCCACTTT. This encodes CASSPNPGQGSSYNSPLHF.

The chain carries TRBV29-1 and TRBJ1-2; D perhaps matches TRBD1 (5 bases). Trimming left V 7 bases short and J 5 bases short, with 17 bases between. In germline, CDR1 is SQVTM, CDR2 ANQGSEA. This CDR3 region has 13 residues. The CDR3 DNA follows: TGCAGCGCGCGAGAGGAGGGGTTGTATGGCTACACCTTC. Translated: CSAREEGLYGYTF.

The V and J genes are TRBV5-6 and TRBJ2-7, with 9 bases matching TRBD1. CDR1 and CDR2 (germline): SGHDT, YYEEEE. This CDR3 has 14 amino acids. Trimming at V came to 4 bases and at J to 0 bases, leaving 2 bases not matched to a gene. Here the CDR3 reads CASSPGQGSYEQYF. CDR3 DNA sequence: TGTGCCAGCAGCCCGGGACAGGGCTCCTACGAGCAGTACTTC.

This clone showed up just a few times. The chain couples TRBV6-6 to TRBJ2-1; unclear D gene. Per germline, CDR1 MNHNY and CDR2 SVGAGI (reference sequence). V lost 4 bases, J lost 9 bases, and 13 bases lay in between. This CDR3 comprises 13 residues. The CDR3 spells CASSFLDFGEQFF. CDR3 bases: TGTGCCAGCAGTTTTCTGGATTTTGGTGAGCAGTTCTTC.

This chain uses TRBV3-1 (or the pseudogene TRBV3-2) with TRBJ1-1, with 7 bases identical to TRBD1. CDR3 length: 14 residues. Looked up from germline, CDR1 is LGHDT and CDR2 is YNNKEL (reference sequence). V lost 4 bases and J lost 5; bases outside the gene matches: 7. The CDR3 DNA reads TGTGCCAGCAGCCCCCAGGGGGGAACGACTGAAGCTTTCTTT. Translating it yields CASSPQGGTTEAFF.

V and J are TRBV5-1 and TRBJ2-1; D is ambiguous. Trimming took off 0 bases at V and 7 bases at J, with 14 bases between the two ends. Germline CDR1 is SGHRS and CDR2 is YFSETQ. The CDR3 loop spans 15 amino acids. The CDR3 nucleotides read TGCGCCAGCAGCTTGGGGTATCGGGCGGCGAATGAGCAGTTCTTC. This codes for CASSLGYRAANEQFF.

DNA of the CDR3: TGTGCCACAGGAACTAGGGGGGAGCTGTTTTTT. Its translation is CATGTRGELFF. This chain links TRBV2 with TRBJ2-2; a weak D match, TRBD2 (5 bases). This CDR3 region has 11 residues. Trimming left V 10 bases short and J 8 bases short, with 11 bases between. Looked up from germline, CDR1 is SNHLY and CDR2 is FYNNEI. The full variable domain, rest sourced from reference TRBV2 and TRBJ2-2, is EPEVTQTPSHQVTQMGQEVILRCVPISNHLYFYWYRQILGQKVEFLVSFYNNEISEKSEIFDDQFSVERPDGSNFTLKIRSTKLEDSAMYFCATGTRGELFFGEGSRLTVL.

The chain recombines TRBV9 with TRBJ2-7; possible D gene TRBD1, 6 bases. Trimming removed 0 bases from V and 4 bases from J, with 11 bases in between. The V gene's germline CDR1 is SGDLS and CDR2 YYNGEE. The CDR3 spans 14 residues. In DNA, the CDR3 is TGTGCCAGCAGCGTAGAACAGGGAAATTACGAGCAGTACTTC. It translates to CASSVEQGNYEQYF.

The chain carries TRBV29-1 and TRBJ1-1; D not certain. CDR1 and CDR2 (germline): SQVTM, ANQGSEA. This CDR3 is built from 13 residues. Trimming pared 6 bases from V and 3 bases from J, leaving 14 bases between. CDR3 coding DNA: TGCAGCGTCGAACGGGGATTGGACACTGAAGCTTTCTTT. Translation gives CSVERGLDTEAFF. Variable domain in full (rest from reference TRBV29-1 and TRBJ1-1): SAVISQKPSRDICQRGTSLTIQCQVDSQVTMMFWYRQQPGQSLTLIATANQGSEATYESGFVIDKFPISRPNLTFSTLTVSNMSPEDSSIYLCSVERGLDTEAFFGQGTRLTVV.

CDR3 DNA sequence: TGTGCCAGCAGTGATGATTTTGGGTGGGCTAACTATGGCTACACCTTC. Its protein is CASSDDFGWANYGYTF. The J gene is TRBJ1-2, the V gene TRBV2; D is unclear. V was shortened by 3 bases and J by 0 bases, with 14 bases between the two germline ends. The V gene's germline CDR1 is SNHLY and CDR2 FYNNEI. CDR3 size: 16 residues.

The chain combines TRBV7-9 with TRBJ2-7; D is undetermined. Trimming cost V 5 bases and J 5 bases, with 19 bases left between them. Per the germline V gene, CDR1 is SEHNR and CDR2 is FQNEAQ (reference sequence). The CDR3 is 15 residues long. Here the CDR3 DNA reads TGTGCCAGCAGCAGCCGCCTGATGGGTCCCAACGAGCAGTACTTC. Amino acids: CASSSRLMGPNEQYF.

The chain combines TRBV2 with TRBJ1-1; D uncertain. Looked up from germline, CDR1 is SNHLY and CDR2 is FYNNEI. The CDR3 sequence is 12 residues long. Trimming shortened V by 2 bases and J by 4 bases, and 5 bases separated the two germline ends. The CDR3 nucleotides are TGTGCCAGCAGTGAAAGAACCACTGAAGCTTTCTTT. Its protein product is CASSERTTEAFF.

This sequence joins TRBV6-5 and TRBJ2-3; no reliable D call. V was shortened by 2 bases and J by 1 base, with 10 bases between the two germline ends. The CDR3 sequence is 15 residues long. Germline V gene sequence: CDR1 MNHEY, CDR2 SVGAGI. Here the CDR3 reads CASSYLSMRTDTQYF. CDR3 nucleotides: TGTGCCAGCAGTTACCTTAGCATGCGCACAGATACGCAGTATTTT.

V usage is TRBV23-1 and J usage is TRBJ2-7; the match to TRBD1 covers 7 bases. TRBV23-1 is filed as an ORF, its function uncertain. CDR3 length: 14 residues. V trimming: 0 bases; J trimming: 3 bases; junction bases outside the gene matches: 2. The DNA for the CDR3 is TGCGCCAGCAGTCAATCGCCAGGGGGCTACGAGCAGTACTTC. Translation gives CASSQSPGGYEQYF.

The chain combines TRBV11-3 with TRBJ1-1; D is uncertain. The germline V gene has CDR1 SGHNT and CDR2 YENEEA. Trimming removed 5 bases from V and 0 bases from J, with 10 bases in between. The CDR3 is made up of 14 amino acids. CDR3 nucleotide sequence: TGTGCCAGCAGCCCCGAGCGGATGAACACTGAAGCTTTCTTT. Its protein product is CASSPERMNTEAFF.

This chain links TRBV11-3 with TRBJ2-7; D unclear. The CDR3 contains 12 residues. Germline V gene lookup returns CDR1 SGHNT and CDR2 YENEEA. V lost 5 bases, J lost 3 bases, and 8 bases lay in between. In DNA, the CDR3 is TGTGCCAGCAGCCACCCCGACTACGAGCAGTACTTC. It specifies CASSHPDYEQYF.